This TCR beta chain was found in a study of T cell responses to AZD1222 COVID-19 vaccine. After removal of 1 base from V and 2 bases from J, the junction contained 12 bases not matched to a gene. CDR1 is KGHSH, CDR2 LQKENI, per germline. This CDR3 has 20 amino acids. The data were produced by immunoSEQ multiplex PCR, yet TCRdb's version contains in-frame clones alone and is incomplete. The sample has about 140,000 clones, roughly 93% seen once. This clonotype was obtained from an adult who received the AZD1222 COVID-19 vaccine. This chain links TRBV18 with TRBJ1-5, with TRBD1 matching 12 bases. Material: peripheral blood, obtained 28 days after the second AZD1222 dose. Written as DNA, the CDR3 is TGTGCCAGCTCACCACGTCGGGTGGGGACAGGGGGCGCGGGCAATCAGCCCCAGCATTTT. It encodes CASSPRRVGTGGAGNQPQHF.